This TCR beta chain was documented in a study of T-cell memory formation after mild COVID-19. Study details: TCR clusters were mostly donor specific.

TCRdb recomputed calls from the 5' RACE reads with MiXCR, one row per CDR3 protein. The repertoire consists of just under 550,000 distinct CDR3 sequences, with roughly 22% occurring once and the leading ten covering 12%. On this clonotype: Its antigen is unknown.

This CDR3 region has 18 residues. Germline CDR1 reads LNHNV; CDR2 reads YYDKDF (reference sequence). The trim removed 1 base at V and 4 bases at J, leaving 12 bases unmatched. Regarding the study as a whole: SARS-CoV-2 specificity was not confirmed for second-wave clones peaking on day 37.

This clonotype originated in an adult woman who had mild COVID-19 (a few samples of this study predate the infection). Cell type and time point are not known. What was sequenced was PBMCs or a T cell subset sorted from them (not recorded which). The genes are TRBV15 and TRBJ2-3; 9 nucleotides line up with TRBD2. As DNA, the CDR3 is TGTGCCACCAGCAGAGGTAGCGGGGGCGCGAAGGGAGCAGATACGCAGTATTTT. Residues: CATSRGSGGAKGADTQYF.